A selection of T cell receptor beta chains follows, all from one sample in a study of beta chain features in type 1 diabetes. The table came from immunoSEQ multiplex PCR; TCRdb's copy has only in-frame clones and leaves some out. In the table there are roughly 450,000 clones, around 13% of which are singletons. Material for sequencing was naive CD4+ T cells from blood. These receptor sequences come from a man aged 25-45 years in good health. CDR3s include the opening cysteine and the closing phenylalanine or tryptophan. D genes are given only for firm matches. The listing skips clone size in some rows; elsewhere it reads once, few, many or a size class.

v_call	clone_size	j_call	d_call	cdr3_aa	cdr3_nt
TRBV6-1	few	TRBJ2-2	TRBD1	CASILDRVPTGELFF	TGTGCCAGCATTCTGGACAGGGTCCCCACCGGGGAGCTGTTTTTT
TRBV18	few	TRBJ2-6	-	CASSPPPGANVLTF	TGTGCCAGCTCACCACCCCCCGGGGCCAACGTCCTGACTTTC
TRBV6-6	few	TRBJ2-5	-	CASKQSPTGVLAQYF	TGTGCCAGCAAACAGAGTCCGACCGGGGTGTTGGCCCAGTACTTC
TRBV30	few	TRBJ2-4	TRBD2	CAWSGGGRGYF	TGTGCCTGGAGTGGCGGGGGGCGAGGGTACTTC
TRBV30	-	TRBJ1-1	-	CACKTGRRNTEAFF	TGTGCCTGCAAGACGGGACGGAGGAACACTGAAGCTTTCTTT
TRBV4-3	-	TRBJ2-7	-	CAGMGVSVRGSYEQYF	TGCGCCGGAATGGGAGTTTCGGTGCGGGGCTCCTACGAGCAGTACTTC
TRBV7-8	few	TRBJ2-2	-	CASSPERPPNTGELFF	TGTGCCAGCAGCCCAGAGCGCCCTCCGAACACCGGGGAGCTGTTTTTT
TRBV11-1	few	TRBJ1-1	TRBD1	CASSDYRGRTPEAFF	TGTGCCAGCAGCGACTACAGGGGTAGGACGCCTGAAGCTTTCTTT
TRBV19	-	TRBJ2-3	TRBD2	CASSIATSGTDTQYF	TGTGCCAGTAGTATAGCAACTAGCGGCACAGATACGCAGTATTTT
TRBV7-9	few	TRBJ1-4	TRBD1	CASSPGRGTGEKLFF	TGTGCCAGCAGTCCCGGTCGGGGGACAGGTGAAAAACTGTTTTTT
TRBV30	-	TRBJ2-5	-	CAWRPRGETQYF	TGTGCCTGGAGGCCTCGCGGAGAGACCCAGTACTTC
TRBV5-1	few	TRBJ2-3	TRBD2	CASKAGGPDTQYF	TGCGCCAGCAAAGCGGGGGGGCCAGATACGCAGTATTTT
TRBV19	-	TRBJ1-5	TRBD1	CASSLYGTGAKNQPQHF	TGTGCCAGTAGTCTTTACGGGACAGGGGCGAAAAATCAGCCCCAGCATTTT
TRBV9	few	TRBJ2-1	-	CASSVGNNEQFF	TGTGCCAGCAGCGTTGGCAATAATGAGCAGTTCTTC
TRBV6-5	few	TRBJ2-4	-	CASSNSQGAKNIQYF	TGTGCCAGCAGTAACTCCCAGGGCGCCAAAAACATTCAGTACTTC
TRBV30	-	TRBJ2-1	-	CAWSEMHTMRQFF	TGTGCCTGGAGTGAGATGCATACAATGAGGCAGTTCTTC
TRBV6-5	few	TRBJ2-5	TRBD1	CASSVDRVETQYF	TGTGCCAGCAGTGTCGACAGGGTAGAGACCCAGTACTTC
TRBV27	few	TRBJ2-7	-	CASSLVAVSSYEQYF	TGTGCCAGCAGTTTAGTAGCGGTAAGCTCCTACGAGCAGTACTTC
TRBV2	-	TRBJ2-7	-	CASRERTASYEQYF	TGTGCCAGCAGAGAGAGGACAGCTTCCTACGAGCAGTACTTC
TRBV7-9	few	TRBJ2-5	TRBD1	CASRQQGVRETQYF	TGTGCCAGCAGGCAACAGGGGGTGCGTGAGACCCAGTACTTC
TRBV5-4	-	TRBJ2-5	-	CASSLGLQETQYF	TGTGCCAGCAGCTTGGGACTTCAAGAGACCCAGTACTTC
TRBV25-1	few	TRBJ1-1	-	CASSELRGPLAFF	TGTGCCAGCAGTGAGCTGAGGGGCCCTCTCGCTTTCTTT
TRBV30	few	TRBJ2-6	TRBD1	CASSVTGGFSGANVLTF	TGTGCCTCCTCGGTCACAGGGGGGTTTTCTGGGGCCAACGTCCTGACTTTC
TRBV29-1	-	TRBJ1-5	-	CSVGDSNQPQHF	TGCAGCGTCGGGGACAGCAATCAGCCCCAGCATTTT
TRBV19	few	TRBJ2-3	-	CASSTGSFGTDTQYF	TGTGCCAGTAGTACAGGGTCGTTTGGCACAGATACGCAGTATTTT
TRBV13	few	TRBJ2-2	-	CASSIRPGGELFF	TGTGCCAGCAGCATAAGGCCGGGCGGGGAGCTGTTTTTT
TRBV6-7	-	TRBJ1-5	-	CASRWMADQPQHF	TGTGCCAGCAGATGGATGGCAGACCAGCCCCAGCATTTT
TRBV23-1	few	TRBJ1-1	-	CASSQWVREAFF	TGCGCCAGCAGTCAATGGGTCCGTGAAGCTTTCTTT
TRBV27	-	TRBJ2-6	-	CASSPTSGANVLTF	TGTGCCAGCAGCCCGACCTCTGGGGCCAACGTCCTGACTTTC
TRBV5-1	-	TRBJ2-7	TRBD2	CASSLTAGVYEQYF	TGCGCCAGCAGCCTCACCGCGGGGGTGTACGAGCAGTACTTC
TRBV9	few	TRBJ2-3	-	CASSEQGDTQYF	TGTGCCAGCAGCGAACAGGGAGATACGCAGTATTTT
TRBV5-4	few	TRBJ2-1	TRBD1	CASSGDRGYEQFF	TGTGCCAGCAGCGGGGACAGGGGATATGAGCAGTTCTTC
TRBV2	-	TRBJ2-6	TRBD1	CASRVTGAGANVLTF	TGTGCCAGCAGAGTAACAGGGGCTGGGGCCAACGTCCTGACTTTC
TRBV6-5	-	TRBJ1-1	-	CASSYGQQWGEAFF	TGTGCCAGCAGTTACGGACAGCAGTGGGGTGAAGCTTTCTTT
TRBV29-1	-	TRBJ2-3	TRBD2	CSVEGTGGLTDTQYF	TGCAGCGTTGAAGGGACGGGAGGGCTCACAGATACGCAGTATTTT
TRBV15	few	TRBJ2-7	-	CATSSKRDTNYEQYF	TGTGCCACCAGCAGCAAACGGGACACCAACTACGAGCAGTACTTC
TRBV2	few	TRBJ2-3	TRBD2	CASSGGGADTQYF	TGTGCCAGCAGCGGGGGAGGGGCAGATACGCAGTATTTT
TRBV7-2	-	TRBJ2-2	TRBD2	CASSSPSGGSNTGELFF	TGTGCCAGCAGCTCACCCTCGGGGGGATCGAACACCGGGGAGCTGTTTTTT
TRBV9	-	TRBJ2-2	-	CASSVGLGSGELFF	TGTGCCAGCAGCGTAGGGCTCGGTAGCGGGGAGCTGTTTTTT
TRBV14	few	TRBJ2-3	-	CASSQVGGRTDTQYF	TGTGCCAGCAGCCAAGTGGGCGGACGCACAGATACGCAGTATTTT
TRBV15	few	TRBJ2-2	-	CATSRDSLRPDGELFF	TGTGCCACCAGCAGAGATTCCCTCCGGCCCGACGGGGAGCTGTTTTTT
TRBV30	few	TRBJ1-3	-	CAWSGGPGNTIYF	TGTGCCTGGAGTGGTGGCCCTGGAAACACCATATATTTT
TRBV7-2	few	TRBJ2-3	TRBD2	CASSLQASGRQDTQYF	TGTGCCAGCAGCTTACAGGCTAGCGGGAGGCAAGATACGCAGTATTTT
TRBV15	-	TRBJ2-3	-	CATSRDLTGTDTQYF	TGTGCCACCAGCAGAGATCTCACCGGCACAGATACGCAGTATTTT
TRBV25-1	-	TRBJ2-7	-	CASGHRAYEQYF	TGTGCCAGCGGACACAGGGCATACGAGCAGTACTTC